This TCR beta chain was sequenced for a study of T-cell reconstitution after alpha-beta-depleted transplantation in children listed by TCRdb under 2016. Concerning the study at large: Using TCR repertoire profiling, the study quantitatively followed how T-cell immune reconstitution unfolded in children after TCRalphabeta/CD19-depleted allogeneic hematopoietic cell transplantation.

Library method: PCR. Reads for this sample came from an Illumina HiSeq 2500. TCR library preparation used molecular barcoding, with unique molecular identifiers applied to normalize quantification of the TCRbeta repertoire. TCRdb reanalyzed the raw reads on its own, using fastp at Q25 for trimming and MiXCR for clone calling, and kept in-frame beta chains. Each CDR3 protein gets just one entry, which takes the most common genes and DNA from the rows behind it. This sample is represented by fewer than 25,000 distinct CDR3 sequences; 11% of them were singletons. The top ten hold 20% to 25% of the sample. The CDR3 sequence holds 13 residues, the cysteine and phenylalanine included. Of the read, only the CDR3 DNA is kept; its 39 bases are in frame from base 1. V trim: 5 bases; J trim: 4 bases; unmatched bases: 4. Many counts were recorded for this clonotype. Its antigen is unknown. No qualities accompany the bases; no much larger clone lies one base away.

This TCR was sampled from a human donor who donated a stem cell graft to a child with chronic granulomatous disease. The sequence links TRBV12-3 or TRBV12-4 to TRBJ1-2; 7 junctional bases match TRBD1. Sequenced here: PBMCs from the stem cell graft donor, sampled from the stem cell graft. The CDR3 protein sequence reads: CASSKTGSYGYTF. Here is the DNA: TGTGCCAGCAGTAAGACAGGGTCCTATGGCTACACCTTC.